The 3 T cell receptor beta chains below all came from one sample that was sequenced in a study of cytomegalovirus exposure and HLA in healthy donors. A multiplex PCR was run with 60 Vbeta primers and 13 Jbeta primers. Measured with immunoSEQ multiplex PCR; TCRdb has only the in-frame clones, and not every one. The sample includes fewer than 50,000 clones. Material: PBMCs. The source of these receptors is a male donor in good health and CMV-seronegative.

The genes are TRBV2 and TRBJ2-5; D call uncertain. V was cut by 4 bases and J by 4 bases, with 7 bases left in between. Germline V CDR1 and CDR2: SNHLY, FYNNEI. The CDR3 extends over 12 amino acids. For the CDR3, the DNA is TGTGCCAGCAGTGGAGAAGTAGAGACCCAGTACTTC. It translates to CASSGEVETQYF.

A word on this clone: At one of its ends the junction is not consistent with the germline gene, which may arise from a read error. The chain joins TRBV7-6 to TRBJ1-1; D is ambiguous. Germline V gives CDR1 SGHVS, CDR2 FNYEAQ. The CDR3 is made up of 13 amino acids. The CDR3 sequence is CASSVALNTEAFF. The CDR3 nucleotides are TGTGCCAGCAGCGTAGCCTTGAACACTGAAGCTTTCTTT.

The chain joins TRBV6-6 to TRBJ2-7; 7 bases map to TRBD1. V shed 4 bases and J 0 bases; nucleotides not matched to a gene: 6. The CDR3 has 15 residues. Germline loops: CDR1 MNHNY, CDR2 SVGAGI (reference sequence). The CDR3 DNA reads as TGTGCCAGCAGTTGCTCGGCAGGGGGCTCCTACGAGCAGTACTTC. This encodes CASSCSAGGSYEQYF.